A selection of T cell receptor beta chains follows, all from one sample in a study of T cell responses to AZD1222 COVID-19 vaccine. The repertoire was sequenced with immunoSEQ multiplex PCR; TCRdb's copy has only in-frame clones and lacks some. The data show about 120,000 clones, with roughly 90% seen just once and 14% held by the top ten. The source was peripheral blood, collected on day 0 of AZD1222 vaccination. These TCRs come from an adult in good health. CDR3s include the opening cysteine and the closing phenylalanine or tryptophan. The D gene is left open where the match is weak. Size tells how often a clone was seen (once, few, many) or the class of an expanded clone, and some rows leave it out.

cdr3_aa,cdr3_nt,v_call,clone_size,d_call,j_call
CASSSTGLAEYEQYF,TGTGCCAGCAGTTCCACGGGACTAGCGGAATACGAGCAGTACTTC,TRBV27,.,TRBD2,TRBJ2-7
CATNHRGSGYGYTF,TGTGCCACGAACCACAGGGGCTCGGGGTATGGCTACACCTTC,TRBV19,.,TRBD1,TRBJ1-2
CASSLEGGRLNQPQHF,TGTGCCAGCAGCTTAGAAGGGGGGCGCTTGAATCAGCCCCAGCATTTT,TRBV7-2,.,.,TRBJ1-5
CSGKDRRETQYF,TGCAGCGGTAAGGACAGGCGAGAGACCCAGTACTTC,TRBV29-1,once,TRBD1,TRBJ2-5
CASSFGGAGSPLHF,TGTGCCAGCAGTTTCGGGGGGGCCGGTTCACCCCTCCACTTT,TRBV27,.,.,TRBJ1-6
CASSAFRGTSGPDTQYF,TGTGCCAGCAGCGCCTTCAGGGGGACTAGCGGGCCAGATACGCAGTATTTT,TRBV5-4,.,TRBD2,TRBJ2-3
CAASGQDRGIYSPLHF,TGTGCCGCGAGTGGGCAGGACAGGGGTATTTATTCACCCCTCCACTTT,TRBV10-3,.,TRBD1,TRBJ1-6
CASSPKVWLAPLHF,TGTGCCAGCAGTCCGAAGGTGTGGTTAGCACCCCTCCACTTT,TRBV5-8,.,.,TRBJ1-6
CASSPHRVKDTEAFF,TGTGCCAGCAGTCCCCACAGGGTGAAGGACACTGAAGCTTTCTTT,TRBV6-5,.,.,TRBJ1-1
CSASGRTAREQYF,TGCAGTGCCAGTGGGAGGACAGCCCGGGAGCAGTACTTC,TRBV20-1,.,.,TRBJ2-7
CASSQIGAEETQYF,TGTGCCAGCAGCCAGATAGGGGCAGAGGAGACCCAGTACTTC,TRBV5-8,.,.,TRBJ2-5
CASSPRRNQPQHF,TGTGCCAGCAGTCCCCGGCGCAATCAGCCCCAGCATTTT,TRBV27,.,.,TRBJ1-5
CASTPSGGENTQYF,TGTGCCAGCACCCCTAGCGGGGGTGAAAATACGCAGTATTTT,TRBV9,.,TRBD2,TRBJ2-3
CASSSDRGDYEQYF,TGTGCCAGCAGTTCCGACAGGGGGGACTACGAGCAGTACTTC,TRBV27,many,TRBD1,TRBJ2-7
CASSELWSRGYNSPLHF,TGCGCCAGCAGTGAGTTATGGAGTCGCGGTTATAATTCACCCCTCCACTTT,TRBV10-2,.,.,TRBJ1-6
CASSLSLAVNNEQFF,TGCGCCAGCAGCTTGAGTCTAGCGGTTAACAATGAGCAGTTCTTC,TRBV5-1,once,TRBD2,TRBJ2-1
CASSLGLAGGRNTGELFF,TGTGCCAGCAGCTTAGGACTAGCGGGAGGGAGGAACACCGGGGAGCTGTTTTTT,TRBV5-6,.,TRBD2,TRBJ2-2
CASTWKGDSSYEQYF,TGTGCCAGCACCTGGAAAGGGGACAGCTCCTACGAGCAGTACTTC,TRBV6-5,once,TRBD1,TRBJ2-7
CASSRTISGNTIYF,TGTGCCAGTAGCCGCACCATCTCTGGAAACACCATATATTTT,TRBV19,.,.,TRBJ1-3
CASSLASKRGGTEAFF,TGCGCCAGCAGCTTGGCCTCTAAAAGGGGCGGGACTGAAGCTTTCTTT,TRBV5-1,.,.,TRBJ1-1
CASSPPADYGYTF,TGTGCCAGCAGCCCACCAGCAGACTATGGCTACACCTTC,TRBV14,.,.,TRBJ1-2
CASSIGDSINGYTF,TGTGCCAGTAGTATTGGGGACAGCATCAATGGCTACACCTTC,TRBV19,.,TRBD1,TRBJ1-2
CASSLDQVTEAFF,TGTGCCAGCAGCTTAGATCAGGTCACTGAAGCTTTCTTT,TRBV11-2,few,.,TRBJ1-1
CASSAGQTLNTEAFF,TGTGCCAGTAGCGCGGGACAGACCTTGAACACTGAAGCTTTCTTT,TRBV19,.,TRBD1,TRBJ1-1
CASSYSSRGPNIQYF,TGTGCCAGCAGTTACTCGAGTCGTGGGCCGAACATTCAGTACTTC,TRBV6-5,once,.,TRBJ2-4
CASSLGLAHNEQFF,TGCGCCAGCAGCTTGGGGCTAGCCCACAATGAGCAGTTCTTC,TRBV5-1,once,.,TRBJ2-1
CASATTGPGNTIYF,TGTGCCAGCGCGACAACAGGGCCTGGAAACACCATATATTTT,TRBV28,.,.,TRBJ1-3
CASSTAFEDRTTEAFF,TGTGCCAGCAGCACCGCATTCGAGGACAGGACCACTGAAGCTTTCTTT,TRBV5-6,.,TRBD1,TRBJ1-1
CASSQDPATSLHGGDTQYF,TGCGCCAGCAGCCAAGATCCCGCGACTAGCCTCCATGGGGGAGATACGCAGTATTTT,TRBV4-3,.,TRBD2,TRBJ2-3
CASSFGGGTEAFF,TGTGCCAGCAGTTTCGGGGGAGGGACTGAAGCTTTCTTT,TRBV12-3/TRBV12-4,.,.,TRBJ1-1
CASSLHGDNSNQPQHF,TGTGCCAGCAGCTTGCATGGAGATAATAGCAATCAGCCCCAGCATTTT,TRBV7-9,.,.,TRBJ1-5
CAWSGPGSVNTEAFF,TGTGCCTGGAGCGGTCCGGGGTCCGTGAACACTGAAGCTTTCTTT,TRBV30,once,.,TRBJ1-1
CASSESIRGGELFF,TGCGCCAGCAGTGAGTCGATCCGGGGCGGGGAGCTGTTTTTT,TRBV10-1,.,.,TRBJ2-2
CASSRGTDGRYEAFF,TGTGCCAGCAGCCGCGGGACAGATGGGAGGTATGAAGCTTTCTTT,TRBV7-9,.,TRBD1,TRBJ1-1
CASSVMEASTGELFF,TGTGCCAGCAGCGTAATGGAGGCGTCCACCGGGGAGCTGTTTTTT,TRBV9,.,.,TRBJ2-2
CASSLEFRGPGNTIYF,TGCGCCAGCAGCTTGGAATTCAGGGGGCCTGGAAACACCATATATTTT,TRBV5-1,.,TRBD1,TRBJ1-3
CASSPRTTSYNEQFF,TGTGCCAGCAGCCCCAGGACTACATCCTACAATGAGCAGTTCTTC,TRBV7-9,.,.,TRBJ2-1
CASSFTDTQYF,TGTGCCAGCAGCTTCACAGATACGCAGTATTTT,TRBV5-6,once,.,TRBJ2-3
CASSVESQLMNTEAFF,TGTGCCAGCAGCGTTGAAAGTCAGCTTATGAACACTGAAGCTTTCTTT,TRBV5-5,few,.,TRBJ1-1
CASSRAAGYNEQFF,TGTGCCAGCTCACGGGCAGCGGGGTACAATGAGCAGTTCTTC,TRBV18,.,TRBD2,TRBJ2-1
CASLTDTGELFF,TGTGCCAGTCTTACAGACACCGGGGAGCTGTTTTTT,TRBV19,.,.,TRBJ2-2
CASHWVTSTDTQYF,TGCGCCTCCCATTGGGTAACTAGCACAGATACGCAGTATTTT,TRBV4-3,once,.,TRBJ2-3
CASSFATGMNTEAFF,TGCGCCAGCAGCTTCGCGACAGGGATGAACACTGAAGCTTTCTTT,TRBV5-1,.,TRBD1,TRBJ1-1
CASSGGSGADYNEQFF,TGTGCCAGCAGCGGAGGCAGCGGGGCGGACTACAATGAGCAGTTCTTC,TRBV11-2,once,TRBD2,TRBJ2-1
CAMRCNQPQHF,TGTGCCATGAGATGCAATCAGCCCCAGCATTTT,TRBV11-1,.,.,TRBJ1-5
CASSQQGWVDEQYF,TGTGCCAGCAGCCAACAGGGGTGGGTGGACGAGCAGTACTTC,TRBV6-5,.,TRBD1,TRBJ2-7
CASSQGMVEQYF,TGTGCCAGCAGCCAAGGGATGGTCGAGCAGTACTTC,TRBV3-1/TRBV3-2,.,.,TRBJ2-7
CASSPQGFWETQYF,TGTGCCAGCAGTCCCCAGGGATTCTGGGAGACCCAGTACTTC,TRBV28,.,.,TRBJ2-5
CASSPSLGDREAYEQYF,TGTGCCAGCAGCCCCTCCCTAGGGGACAGGGAGGCCTACGAGCAGTACTTC,TRBV7-8,.,TRBD1,TRBJ2-7
CASSLTLAGANVLTF,TGTGCCAGCAGTTTAACTTTGGCTGGGGCCAACGTCCTGACTTTC,TRBV28,.,.,TRBJ2-6
CATQQGGSNYGYTF,TGTGCCACCCAACAGGGGGGATCTAACTATGGCTACACCTTC,TRBV24-1,.,TRBD1,TRBJ1-2
CASSQDLGNNQPQHF,TGTGCCAGCAGCCAAGATTTAGGGAACAATCAGCCCCAGCATTTT,TRBV3-1/TRBV3-2,.,.,TRBJ1-5
CASSPTGGGRGTEAFF,TGTGCCAGCTCCCCCACAGGGGGGGGGCGTGGCACTGAAGCTTTCTTT,TRBV18,.,TRBD1,TRBJ1-1
CASSLGTSEYNEQFF,TGTGCCAGCAGCCTCGGGACTAGCGAGTACAATGAGCAGTTCTTC,TRBV3-1/TRBV3-2,once,TRBD2,TRBJ2-1